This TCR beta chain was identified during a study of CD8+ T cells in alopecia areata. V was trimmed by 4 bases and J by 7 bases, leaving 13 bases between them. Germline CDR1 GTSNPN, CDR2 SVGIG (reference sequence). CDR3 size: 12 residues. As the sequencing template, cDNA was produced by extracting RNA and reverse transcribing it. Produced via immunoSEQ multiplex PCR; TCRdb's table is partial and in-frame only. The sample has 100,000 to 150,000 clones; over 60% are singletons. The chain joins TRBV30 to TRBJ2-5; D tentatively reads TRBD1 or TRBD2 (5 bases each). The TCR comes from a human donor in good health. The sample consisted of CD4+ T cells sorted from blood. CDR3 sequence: CAWTPGTGTQYF. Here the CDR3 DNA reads TGTGCCTGGACCCCAGGGACGGGGACCCAGTACTTC. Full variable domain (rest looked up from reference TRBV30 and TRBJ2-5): SQTIHQWPATLVQPVGSPLSLECTVEGTSNPNLYWYRQAAGRGLQLLFYSVGIGQISSEVPQNLSASRPQDRQFILSSKKLLLSDSGFYLCAWTPGTGTQYFGPGTRLLVL.